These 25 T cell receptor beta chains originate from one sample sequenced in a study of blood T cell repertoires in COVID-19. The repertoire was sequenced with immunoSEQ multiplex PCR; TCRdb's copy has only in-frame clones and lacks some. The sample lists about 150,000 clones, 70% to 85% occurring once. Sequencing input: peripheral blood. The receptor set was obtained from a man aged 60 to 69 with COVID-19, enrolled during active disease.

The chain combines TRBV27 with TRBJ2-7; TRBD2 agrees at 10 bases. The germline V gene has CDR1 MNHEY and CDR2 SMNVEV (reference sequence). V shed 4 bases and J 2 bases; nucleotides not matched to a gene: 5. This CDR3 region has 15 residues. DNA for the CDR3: TGTGCCAGCAGTTCCCCCCTAGCGGGAGCCTACGAGCAGTACTTC. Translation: CASSSPLAGAYEQYF.

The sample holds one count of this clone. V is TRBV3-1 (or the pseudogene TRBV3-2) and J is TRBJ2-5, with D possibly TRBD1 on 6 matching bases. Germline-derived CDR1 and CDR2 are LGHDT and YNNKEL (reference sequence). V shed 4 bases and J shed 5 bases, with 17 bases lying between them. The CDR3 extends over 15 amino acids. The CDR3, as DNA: TGTGCCAGCAGCCCGGGGCCTGGGGGCCGGGAGACCCAGTACTTC. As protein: CASSPGPGGRETQYF.

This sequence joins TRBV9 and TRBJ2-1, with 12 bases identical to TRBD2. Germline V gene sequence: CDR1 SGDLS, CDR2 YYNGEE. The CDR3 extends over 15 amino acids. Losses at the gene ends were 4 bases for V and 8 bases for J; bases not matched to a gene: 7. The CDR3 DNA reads TGTGCCAGCAGCAGACTAGCGGGAGATAATTATGAGCAGTTCTTC. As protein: CASSRLAGDNYEQFF.

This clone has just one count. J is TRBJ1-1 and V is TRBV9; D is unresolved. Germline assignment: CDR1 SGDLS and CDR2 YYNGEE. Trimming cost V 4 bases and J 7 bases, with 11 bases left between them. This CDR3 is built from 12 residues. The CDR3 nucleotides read TGTGCCAGCAGCATACCGAGGGATGAAGCTTTCTTT. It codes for CASSIPRDEAFF.

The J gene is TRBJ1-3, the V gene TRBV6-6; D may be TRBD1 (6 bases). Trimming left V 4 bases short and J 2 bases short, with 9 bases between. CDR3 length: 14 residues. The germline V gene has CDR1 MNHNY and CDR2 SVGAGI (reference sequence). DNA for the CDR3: TGTGCCAGCAGTTTACAGGGCCCTGGAAACACCATATATTTT. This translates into CASSLQGPGNTIYF.

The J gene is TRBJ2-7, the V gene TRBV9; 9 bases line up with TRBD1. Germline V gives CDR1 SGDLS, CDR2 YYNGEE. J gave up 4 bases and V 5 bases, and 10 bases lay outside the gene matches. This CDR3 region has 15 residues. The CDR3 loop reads CASSEGQGHSYEQYF. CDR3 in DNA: TGTGCCAGCAGTGAGGGACAGGGCCATTCGTACGAGCAGTACTTC.

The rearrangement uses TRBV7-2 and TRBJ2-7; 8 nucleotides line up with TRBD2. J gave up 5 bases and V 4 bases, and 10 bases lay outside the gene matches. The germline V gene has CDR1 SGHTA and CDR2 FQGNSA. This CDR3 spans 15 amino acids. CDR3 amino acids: CASSSTGTSIHEQYF. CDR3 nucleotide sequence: TGTGCCAGCAGCTCGACGGGGACTAGTATCCACGAGCAGTACTTC.

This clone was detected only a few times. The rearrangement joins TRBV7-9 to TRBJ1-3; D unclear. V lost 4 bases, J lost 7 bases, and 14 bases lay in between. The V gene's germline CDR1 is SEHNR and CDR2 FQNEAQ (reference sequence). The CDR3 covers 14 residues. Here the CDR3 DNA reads TGTGCCAGCAGCTCGGGTTCTAACCCTAACACCATATATTTT. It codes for CASSSGSNPNTIYF.

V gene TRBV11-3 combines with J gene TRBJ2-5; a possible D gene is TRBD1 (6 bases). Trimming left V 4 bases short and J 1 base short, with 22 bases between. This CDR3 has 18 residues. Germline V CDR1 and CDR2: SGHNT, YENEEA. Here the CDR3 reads CASSSNYWDTQGQETQYF. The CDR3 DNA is TGTGCCAGCAGCTCGAATTACTGGGACACCCAGGGCCAAGAGACCCAGTACTTC.

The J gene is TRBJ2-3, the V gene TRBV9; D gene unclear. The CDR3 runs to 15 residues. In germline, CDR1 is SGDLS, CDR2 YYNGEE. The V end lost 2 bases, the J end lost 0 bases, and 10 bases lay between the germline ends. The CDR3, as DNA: TGTGCCAGCAGCGTCGGCGGCATGAGCACAGATACGCAGTATTTT. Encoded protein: CASSVGGMSTDTQYF.

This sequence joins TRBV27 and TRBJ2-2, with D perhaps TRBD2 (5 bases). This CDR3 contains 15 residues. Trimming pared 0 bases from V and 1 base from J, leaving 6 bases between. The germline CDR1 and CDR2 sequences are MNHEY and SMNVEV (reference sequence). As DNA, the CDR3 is TGTGCCAGCAGTTTATCAGGGAGGAACACCGGGGAGCTGTTTTTT. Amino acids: CASSLSGRNTGELFF.

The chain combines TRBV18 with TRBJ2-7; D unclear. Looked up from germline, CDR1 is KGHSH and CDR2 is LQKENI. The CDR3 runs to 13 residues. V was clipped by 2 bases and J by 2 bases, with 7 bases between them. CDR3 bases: TGTGCCAGCTCACCAGGCAGAACCTACGAGCAGTACTTC. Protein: CASSPGRTYEQYF.

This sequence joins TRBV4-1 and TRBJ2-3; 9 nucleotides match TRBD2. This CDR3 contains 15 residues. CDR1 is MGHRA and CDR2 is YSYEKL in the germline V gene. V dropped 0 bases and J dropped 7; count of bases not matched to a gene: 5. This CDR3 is CASSQEGSGRNTQYF. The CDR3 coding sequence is TGCGCCAGCAGCCAAGAGGGTAGCGGGAGAAATACGCAGTATTTT.

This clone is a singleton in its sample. CDR3 loop: CASSQDRGQSPLHF. The CDR3 DNA reads TGTGCCAGCAGCCAGGACAGGGGGCAATCACCCCTCCACTTT. This chain links TRBV5-4 with TRBJ1-6; TRBD1 matches at 11 bases. The V gene end was trimmed by 4 bases and the J gene end by 10 bases; junction bases not matched to a gene: 4. CDR1 and CDR2 (germline): SGHNT, YYREEE (reference sequence). This CDR3 region has 14 residues.

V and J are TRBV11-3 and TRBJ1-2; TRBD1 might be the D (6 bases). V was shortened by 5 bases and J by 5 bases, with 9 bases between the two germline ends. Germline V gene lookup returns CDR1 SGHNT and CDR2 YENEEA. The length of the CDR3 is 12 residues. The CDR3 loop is CASSLQGYGYTF. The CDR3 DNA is TGTGCCAGCAGCCTACAGGGTTATGGCTACACCTTC.

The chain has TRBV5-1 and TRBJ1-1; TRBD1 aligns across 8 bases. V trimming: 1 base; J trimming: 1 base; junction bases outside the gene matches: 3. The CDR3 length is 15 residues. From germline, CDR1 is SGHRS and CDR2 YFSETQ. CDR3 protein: CASSLPTGGNTEAFF. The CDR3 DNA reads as TGCGCCAGCAGCTTGCCCACAGGGGGGAACACTGAAGCTTTCTTT.

CDR3 amino acids: CASSTTGGIGGYTF. For the CDR3, the DNA is TGTGCCAGCAGCACCACAGGGGGCATCGGTGGCTACACCTTC. The chain combines TRBV7-2 with TRBJ1-2, with 9 bases aligning to TRBD1. V dropped 5 bases and J dropped 7; count of bases not matched to a gene: 8. This CDR3 spans 14 amino acids. Germline-derived CDR1 and CDR2 are SGHTA and FQGNSA. The whole variable domain, remainder taken from reference TRBV7-2 and TRBJ1-2, is GAGVSQSPSNKVTEKGKDVELRCDPISGHTALYWYRQSLGQGLEFLIYFQGNSAPDKSGLPSDRFSAERTGGSVSTLTIQRTQQEDSAVYLCASSTTGGIGGYTFGSGTRLTVV.

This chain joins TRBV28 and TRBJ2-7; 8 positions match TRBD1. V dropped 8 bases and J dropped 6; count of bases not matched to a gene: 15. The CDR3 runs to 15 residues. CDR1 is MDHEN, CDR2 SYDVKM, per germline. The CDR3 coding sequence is TGTGCCAGCGCACCCCTCCAGGGGGCCTGGAGCGAGCAGTACTTC. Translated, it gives CASAPLQGAWSEQYF.

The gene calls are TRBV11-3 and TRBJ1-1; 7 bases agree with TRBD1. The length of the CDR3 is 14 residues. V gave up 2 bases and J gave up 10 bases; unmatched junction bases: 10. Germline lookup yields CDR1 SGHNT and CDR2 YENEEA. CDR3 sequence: CASSLSEGARGAFF. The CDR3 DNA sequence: TGTGCCAGCAGCTTAAGCGAGGGGGCAAGGGGAGCTTTCTTT.

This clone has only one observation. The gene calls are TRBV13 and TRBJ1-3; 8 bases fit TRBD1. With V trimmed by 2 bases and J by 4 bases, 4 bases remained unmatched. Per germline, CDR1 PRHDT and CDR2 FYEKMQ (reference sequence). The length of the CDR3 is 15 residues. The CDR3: CASSLRGQGGNTIYF. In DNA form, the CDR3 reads TGTGCCAGCAGCTTACGAGGACAGGGCGGAAACACCATATATTTT.

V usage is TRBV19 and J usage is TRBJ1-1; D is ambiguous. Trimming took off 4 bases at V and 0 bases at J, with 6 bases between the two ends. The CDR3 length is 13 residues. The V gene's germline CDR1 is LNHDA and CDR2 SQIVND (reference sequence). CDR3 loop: CASSRRMNTEAFF. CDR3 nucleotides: TGTGCCAGTAGTAGGAGAATGAACACTGAAGCTTTCTTT. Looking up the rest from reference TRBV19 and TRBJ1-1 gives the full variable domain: DGGITQSPKYLFRKEGQNVTLSCEQNLNHDAMYWYRQDPGQGLRLIYYSQIVNDFQKGDIAEGYSVSREKKESFPLTVTSAQKNPTAFYLCASSRRMNTEAFFGQGTRLTVV.

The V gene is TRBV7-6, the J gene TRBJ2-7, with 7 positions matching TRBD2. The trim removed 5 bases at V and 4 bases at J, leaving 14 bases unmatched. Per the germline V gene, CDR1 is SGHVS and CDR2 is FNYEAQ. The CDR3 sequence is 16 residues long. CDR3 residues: CASSAIPSGEGYEQYF. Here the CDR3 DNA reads TGTGCCAGCAGCGCTATTCCTAGCGGAGAAGGATACGAGCAGTACTTC.

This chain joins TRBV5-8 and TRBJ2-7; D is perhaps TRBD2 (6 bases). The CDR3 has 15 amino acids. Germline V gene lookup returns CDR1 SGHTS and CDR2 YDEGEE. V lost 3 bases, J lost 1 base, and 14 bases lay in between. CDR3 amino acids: CASSYSNSGSYEQYF. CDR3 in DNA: TGTGCCAGCAGCTACAGCAATAGCGGTTCCTACGAGCAGTACTTC.

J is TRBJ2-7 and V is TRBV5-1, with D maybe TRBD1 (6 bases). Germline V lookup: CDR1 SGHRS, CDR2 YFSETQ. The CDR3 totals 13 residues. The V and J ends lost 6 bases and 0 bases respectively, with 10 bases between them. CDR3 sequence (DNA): TGCGCCAGCAAAGGGGACAACTCCTACGAGCAGTACTTC. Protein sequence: CASKGDNSYEQYF. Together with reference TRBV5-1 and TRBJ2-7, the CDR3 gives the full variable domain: KAGVTQTPRYLIKTRGQQVTLSCSPISGHRSVSWYQQTPGQGLQFLFEYFSETQRNKGNFPGRFSGRQFSNSRSEMNVSTLELGDSALYLCASKGDNSYEQYFGPGTRLTVT.

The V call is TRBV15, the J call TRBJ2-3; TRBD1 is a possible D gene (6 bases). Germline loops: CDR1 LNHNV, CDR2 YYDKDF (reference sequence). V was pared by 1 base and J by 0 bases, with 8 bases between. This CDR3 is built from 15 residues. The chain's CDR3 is CATSRGQVSTDTQYF. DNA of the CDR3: TGTGCCACCAGCAGAGGACAGGTTAGCACAGATACGCAGTATTTT.